These 13 T cell receptor beta chains came from one sample sequenced in a study of blood T cell repertoires in COVID-19. This table comes from immunoSEQ multiplex PCR, and its TCRdb copy is limited to in-frame clones, with some not included. The profile shows approximately 270,000 clones, approximately 86% of them singletons. Sequencing was done on a sample of peripheral blood. All receptors come from a man aged 35 to 55 with active or convalescent COVID-19.

The chain employs TRBV9 and TRBJ1-1; D perhaps matches TRBD1 (5 bases). Germline V gene sequence: CDR1 SGDLS, CDR2 YYNGEE. V shed 0 bases and J shed 0 bases, with 6 bases lying between them. The CDR3 runs 14 residues. The CDR3 is CASSVDRLNTEAFF. The DNA of the CDR3 is TGTGCCAGCAGCGTAGACAGGTTGAACACTGAAGCTTTCTTT.

V and J are TRBV19 and TRBJ2-1, with 8 bases matching TRBD1. The V and J ends lost 5 bases and 3 bases, in that order; junction bases with no gene match: 6. The germline gives CDR1 LNHDA, CDR2 SQIVND (reference sequence). The CDR3 is 15 residues long. The CDR3 here is CASSSRQGNYNEQFF. CDR3 nucleotides: TGTGCCAGTAGTTCTCGACAGGGGAACTACAATGAGCAGTTCTTC.

The chain has TRBV11-2 and TRBJ2-7, with D possibly TRBD2 on 6 matching bases. Trimming left V 5 bases short and J 3 bases short, with 11 bases between. The germline V gene has CDR1 SGHAT and CDR2 FQNNGV. The CDR3 is 13 amino acids. CDR3 protein: CASSKGLGYEQYF. In nucleotides, the CDR3 is TGTGCCAGCAGCAAGGGACTGGGCTACGAGCAGTACTTC.

The V call is TRBV20-1, the J call TRBJ1-1, with D tentatively TRBD1 (6 bases). V lost 6 bases, J lost 4 bases, and 9 bases lay in between. The length of the CDR3 is 11 residues. Germline loops: CDR1 DFQATT, CDR2 SNEGSKA (reference sequence). The CDR3 spells CSATGFTEAFF. In nucleotides, the CDR3 is TGCAGTGCAACAGGGTTCACTGAAGCTTTCTTT.

This chain connects TRBV24-1 to TRBJ2-3; D remains unclear. The CDR3 spans 14 residues. V lost 5 bases and J lost 2, with 10 bases in between. Germline V CDR1 and CDR2: KGHDR, SFDVKD. The CDR3 region is CATSGSPHTDTQYF. For the CDR3, the DNA is TGTGCCACCAGTGGGTCCCCACACACAGATACGCAGTATTTT.

A single count supports this clone. The genes are TRBV30 and TRBJ2-1; 9 nucleotides align to TRBD2. CDR1 is GTSNPN, CDR2 SVGIG, per germline (reference sequence). This CDR3 region has 15 residues. Trimming took 2 bases from V and 7 from J; bases not matched to a gene: 9. DNA of the CDR3: TGTGCCTGGAGTTTGGCGGGAGGGCCAACGAATGAGCAGTTCTTC. Its protein is CAWSLAGGPTNEQFF.

The rearrangement joins TRBV7-9 to TRBJ1-1; D remains unclear. In germline, CDR1 is SEHNR, CDR2 FQNEAQ (reference sequence). This CDR3 is built from 17 residues. Trimming cost V 0 bases and J 2 bases, with 16 bases left between them. The CDR3 coding sequence is TGTGCCAGCAGCTTAGCCGGCAGGAGACGACTAAACACTGAAGCTTTCTTT. This sequence encodes CASSLAGRRRLNTEAFF.

This sequence joins TRBV7-2 and TRBJ1-2, with 11 bases lining up with TRBD1. Per germline, CDR1 SGHTA and CDR2 FQGNSA. The CDR3 totals 16 residues. The V segment lost 5 bases and the J segment 4 bases; nucleotides outside the gene matches: 9. The DNA of the CDR3 is TGTGCCAGCAGCCCCACTGGACAGGGGGCTGTCTATGGCTACACCTTC. It is translated as CASSPTGQGAVYGYTF.

This clone has a handful of counts. The chain uses TRBV28 and TRBJ1-1; maybe TRBD1 (6 bases). The CDR3 is made up of 12 amino acids. The V and J ends lost 3 bases and 8 bases respectively, with 10 bases between them. Germline CDR1 reads MDHEN; CDR2 reads SYDVKM. The CDR3 nucleotides read TGTGCCAGCAGTTTCTCTGGACAGGAAGCTTTCTTT. The encoded protein is CASSFSGQEAFF.

V gene TRBV5-1 combines with J gene TRBJ2-7; 7 bases are shared with TRBD1. The CDR3 totals 14 residues. In germline, CDR1 is SGHRS, CDR2 YFSETQ. Trimming cost V 2 bases and J 0 bases; bases outside gene matches: 2. The CDR3 spells CASSFRQGSYEQYF. In DNA form, the CDR3 reads TGCGCCAGCAGCTTCAGACAGGGCTCCTACGAGCAGTACTTC.

The chain employs TRBV9 and TRBJ1-1; maybe TRBD1 (6 bases). CDR3 length: 14 amino acids. Trimming left V 4 bases short and J 4 bases short, with 14 bases between. Per germline, CDR1 SGDLS and CDR2 YYNGEE. The CDR3 sequence is CASSPRDRSTEAFF. The CDR3 coding sequence is TGTGCCAGCAGCCCCCGTGACAGGAGCACTGAAGCTTTCTTT.

This chain connects TRBV7-9 to TRBJ1-6; D remains unclear. CDR3 length: 15 residues. V was pared by 2 bases and J by 9 bases, with 14 bases between. Per germline, CDR1 SEHNR and CDR2 FQNEAQ (reference sequence). CDR3 nucleotides: TGTGCCAGCAGCTTAATAACGGGTAGCGGTTCACCCCTCCACTTT. It encodes CASSLITGSGSPLHF.

Of note for this clone: Mismatch with germline at one junction end may stem from a read error. As DNA, the CDR3 is TGCGCCAACAGCTTCACCGGGACAGGGTCACGCGAGCAGTACTTC. Translation: CANSFTGTGSREQYF. This rearrangement joins TRBV5-1 to TRBJ2-7, with 9 bases matching TRBD1. Germline V gene data show CDR1 as SGHRS and CDR2 as YFSETQ. The CDR3 spans 15 residues.